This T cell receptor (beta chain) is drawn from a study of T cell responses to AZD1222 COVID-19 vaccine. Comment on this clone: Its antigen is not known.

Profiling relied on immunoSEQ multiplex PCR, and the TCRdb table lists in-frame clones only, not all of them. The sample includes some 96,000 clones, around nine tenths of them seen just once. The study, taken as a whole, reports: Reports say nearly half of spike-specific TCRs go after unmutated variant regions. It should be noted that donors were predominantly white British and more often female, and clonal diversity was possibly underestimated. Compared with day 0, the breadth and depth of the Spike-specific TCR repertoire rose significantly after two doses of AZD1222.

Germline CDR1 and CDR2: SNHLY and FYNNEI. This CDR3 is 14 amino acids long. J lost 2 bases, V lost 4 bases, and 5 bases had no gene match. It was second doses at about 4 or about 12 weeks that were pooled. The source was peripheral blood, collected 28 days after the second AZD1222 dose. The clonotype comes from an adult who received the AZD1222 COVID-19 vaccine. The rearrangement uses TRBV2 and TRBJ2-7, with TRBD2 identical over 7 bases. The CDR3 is CASSALAPAYEQYF. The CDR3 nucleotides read TGTGCCAGCAGTGCACTAGCGCCGGCCTACGAGCAGTACTTC.